The TCR beta chain described here comes from a study of cytomegalovirus exposure and HLA in healthy donors. Both 60 Vbeta primers and 13 Jbeta primers went into the PCR. Sequencing was performed with immunoSEQ multiplex PCR; in TCRdb, only in-frame clones are kept and a portion is missing. Of 60,000 or so clones listed, 65% to 80% were seen once; the top ten hold around 2.6%. This clonotype originated in a female donor in good health and CMV-seronegative. Sequenced material: PBMCs.

CDR3 protein: CASSFQGSAKNIQYF. CDR3 sequence (DNA): TGTGCCAGCAGCTTTCAGGGATCAGCCAAAAACATTCAGTACTTC. The chain combines TRBV5-6 with TRBJ2-4; tentatively, D is TRBD1 (5 bases). CDR1 is SGHDT and CDR2 is YYEEEE in the germline V gene. V dropped 2 bases and J dropped 0 bases, with 9 bases sitting between them. This CDR3 contains 15 residues.